This TCR beta chain is from a study of blood T cells in healthy people across ages. The germline V gene encodes CDR1 SGHTA and CDR2 FQGNSA. The CDR3 length is 15 residues. Trimming removed 1 base from V and 8 bases from J, with 18 bases in between. Each donor was a healthy Caucasian individual from Russia, aged roughly 6 to 95. Extractions gave at least 6 micrograms of total RNA per sample. This clonotype was observed a few times. A second 7 to 11 cycle PCR used barcoded and J-beta primers. TCRdb ran MiXCR on the 5' RACE reads and lists one entry per CDR3 protein. In the table there are about a million distinct CDR3 sequences, roughly 43% of which are singletons.

This rearrangement joins TRBV7-2 to TRBJ2-7; a weak D match, TRBD1 (6 bases). Sequenced material: blood. The sequence was obtained from a man aged 30 to 45 in good health. The CDR3 DNA sequence: TGTGCCAGCAGCTTAGTAGGGGGTAGGAGCTCCCAGCAGTACTTC. Amino acids: CASSLVGGRSSQQYF.